This is a list of T cell receptor beta chains from one sample in a study of CD8 T cells in Susac syndrome. TCRdb itself ran the immunoSEQ multiplex PCR reads through MiXCR, one entry per CDR3 protein. This sample has more than 200,000 distinct CDR3 sequences, with more than 85% found just once. The sample comprised CD8+ T cells from PBMCs. These receptors all stem from a human donor with multiple sclerosis. Both conserved end residues are part of each CDR3. The D gene is left open where the match is weak. Size values are once, few and many counts, or a class for expanded clones, and some rows have none.

size,V,J,D,DNA,CDR3
NA,TRBV7-8,TRBJ2-7,NA,TGTGCCAGCAGCCCTGGTGGGGAGTCCTACGAGCAGTACTTC,CASSPGGESYEQYF
NA,TRBV19,TRBJ2-7,NA,TGTGCCAGTAGTGACAGGTCCCGGGACGAGCAGTACTTC,CASSDRSRDEQYF
NA,TRBV27,TRBJ2-7,NA,TGTGCCAGCAGTTTGAGCTTCTCCTACGAGCAGTACTTC,CASSLSFSYEQYF
NA,TRBV19,TRBJ2-1,NA,TGTGCCAGTAGTATCTCCGTCAATGAGCAGTTCTTC,CASSISVNEQFF
few,TRBV6-6,TRBJ1-1,NA,TGTGCCAGCAGTTACGGGGCCCTGAACACTGAAGCTTTCTTT,CASSYGALNTEAFF
NA,TRBV4-2,TRBJ2-1,NA,TGTGCCAGCAGTGGAGGGGGCGATGAGCAGTTCTTC,CASSGGGDEQFF
NA,TRBV19,TRBJ1-5,NA,TGTGCCAGTAGTATAGATACGGGGGGCAATCAGCCCCAGCATTTT,CASSIDTGGNQPQHF
NA,TRBV6-5,TRBJ2-7,TRBD2,TGTGCCAGCAGCCCCTTTAGCGGGGGGTACGAGCAGTACTTC,CASSPFSGGYEQYF
NA,TRBV10-3,TRBJ2-7,NA,TGTGCCATCAGTGCGGGGAGCTCCTACGAGCAGTACTTC,CAISAGSSYEQYF
NA,TRBV7-9,TRBJ1-1,NA,TGTGCCAGCAGCTTACCCGCGAACACTGAAGCTTTCTTT,CASSLPANTEAFF
NA,TRBV4-1,TRBJ1-4,TRBD1,TGCGCCAGCAGCCAAACCCCCTACAGGGGTGCAACTAATGAAAAACTGTTTTTT,CASSQTPYRGATNEKLFF
few,TRBV27,TRBJ2-7,TRBD2,TGTGCCAGCAGTCTAGCGGGAGTGGGGTACGAGCAGTACTTC,CASSLAGVGYEQYF
NA,TRBV4-1,TRBJ2-1,TRBD2,TGCGCCAGCAGCCAAGGTAGCGGGAGGGCAGTCTACAATGAGCAGTTCTTC,CASSQGSGRAVYNEQFF
NA,TRBV3-1,TRBJ2-5,NA,TGTGCCAGCAGCCCTCTTGGGGAGACCCAGTACTTC,CASSPLGETQYF
NA,TRBV6-5,TRBJ2-1,NA,TGTGCCAGCAGGACGGGGGAGTCGGGTGAGCAGTTCTTC,CASRTGESGEQFF
few,TRBV4-2,TRBJ1-1,NA,TGTGCCAGCAGCCAAGTAAGGACTCTTATGAACACTGAAGCTTTCTTT,CASSQVRTLMNTEAFF
NA,TRBV6-1,TRBJ2-1,TRBD2,TGTGCCAGCTGGGGGGGGGTACTAGCGGGAGACAATGAGCAGTTCTTC,CASWGGVLAGDNEQFF
NA,TRBV29-1,TRBJ1-2,NA,TGCAGCGCGGGGGAAGGCTACACCTTC,CSAGEGYTF
NA,TRBV5-6,TRBJ1-5,TRBD1,TGTGCCAGCAGCTCGGGACAGGGAAATCAGCCCCAGCATTTT,CASSSGQGNQPQHF
few,TRBV3-1,TRBJ2-7,NA,TGTGCCAGCAGCCAAGAGCCCGGGGCCGACTACGAGCAGTACTTC,CASSQEPGADYEQYF
NA,TRBV6-5,TRBJ1-1,NA,TGTGCCAGCACTCCCTCGTGGGCAGACACTGAAGCTTTCTTT,CASTPSWADTEAFF
NA,TRBV20-1,TRBJ1-3,TRBD1,TGCAGTGCCCGGGACAGGTACTCTGGAAACACCATATATTTT,CSARDRYSGNTIYF
once,TRBV6-2/TRBV6-3,TRBJ2-7,TRBD2,TGTGCCAGCAGCTACCGACTAGCGGGAGGCGACGAGCAGTACTTC,CASSYRLAGGDEQYF
NA,TRBV7-9,TRBJ2-5,NA,TGTGCCAGCAGCTTCCTTCTCTACAGGGACGAGACCCAGTACTTC,CASSFLLYRDETQYF
NA,TRBV25-1,TRBJ2-7,NA,TGTGCCAGCAGTGATCTGATGGATTCCTACGAGCAGTACTTC,CASSDLMDSYEQYF
NA,TRBV12-3/TRBV12-4,TRBJ1-2,TRBD1,TGTGCCAGCAGGACCCCGGGACAGGGCCCTTCGAATGGCTACACCTTC,CASRTPGQGPSNGYTF
NA,TRBV6-2/TRBV6-3,TRBJ2-5,NA,TGTGCCAGCAGTCCCTCGACTAGTGGGACCCAGTACTTC,CASSPSTSGTQYF
NA,TRBV5-6,TRBJ2-1,NA,TGTGCCAGCAGCTATGGAGGGGGTATAAGATCCACTGAGCAGTTCTTC,CASSYGGGIRSTEQFF
NA,TRBV5-1,TRBJ2-1,NA,TGCGCCAGCAGCTTGCAGCGCCAGGACAATGAGCAGTTCTTC,CASSLQRQDNEQFF
NA,TRBV9,TRBJ2-3,TRBD2,TGTGCCAGCAGCGTAGCTAGCGGGGGACCAACAGATACGCAGTATTTT,CASSVASGGPTDTQYF
NA,TRBV29-1,TRBJ1-2,TRBD1,TGCAGCGTTGAAGTCGGGACAGCCTATGGCTACACCTTC,CSVEVGTAYGYTF
NA,TRBV5-1,TRBJ1-1,TRBD1,TGCGCCAGCAGCCCCCACCACAGGGGATGGGCTTTCTTT,CASSPHHRGWAFF
NA,TRBV20-1,TRBJ2-1,TRBD2,TGCAGTGCTAGTGAGACTAGCGGACCCTACAATGAGCAGTTCTTC,CSASETSGPYNEQFF
NA,TRBV7-2,TRBJ2-5,NA,TGTGCCAGCAGCCGGGGACTGTTCGCGGAGACCCAGTACTTC,CASSRGLFAETQYF
once,TRBV27,TRBJ1-2,NA,TGTGCCAGCAGTTTATCGGTGGGATTTGGCTACACCTTC,CASSLSVGFGYTF
NA,TRBV9,TRBJ2-5,TRBD1,TGTGCCAGCAGCGGGGACAGTGGGGAGACCCAGTACTTC,CASSGDSGETQYF
NA,TRBV10-3,TRBJ2-7,TRBD2,TGTGCCATCAGTGAGTCTGATGGGACTAGCGGGAGGCCCCAAACCTACGAGCAGTACTTC,CAISESDGTSGRPQTYEQYF
NA,TRBV4-3,TRBJ2-1,NA,TGCGCCAGCACACCCACCCAGGACCCTTGGGGGAATGAGCAGTTCTTC,CASTPTQDPWGNEQFF
NA,TRBV7-9,TRBJ1-1,NA,TGTGCCAGCAGCCCGGGGGGGGAGGGGAACACTGAAGCTTTCTTT,CASSPGGEGNTEAFF
once,TRBV30,TRBJ2-2,NA,TGTGCCTGGGCCGATCCCAGGGAGCTGTTTTTT,CAWADPRELFF
few,TRBV15,TRBJ2-1,NA,TGTGCCACCAGCAGAGATCGTAACAATGAGCAGTTCTTC,CATSRDRNNEQFF
NA,TRBV27,TRBJ1-1,NA,TGTGCCAGCAGTCTAGGGCAGAGGGCCACCACTGAAGCTTTCTTT,CASSLGQRATTEAFF
NA,TRBV9,TRBJ2-2,TRBD2,TGTGCCAGCACGACCGGGGGGGGTCCGAACACCGGGGAGCTGTTTTTT,CASTTGGGPNTGELFF
NA,TRBV6-5,TRBJ1-1,NA,TGTGCCAGCAGCTCCACAAGGACTGAAGCTTTCTTT,CASSSTRTEAFF
NA,TRBV5-4,TRBJ2-3,TRBD1,TGTGCCAGCAGCTCCCTCCGGGACAGAATCACAGATACGCAGTATTTT,CASSSLRDRITDTQYF
NA,TRBV25-1,TRBJ2-5,NA,TGTGCCAGCAGTGAATTCGGGGGAGAAGAGACCCAGTACTTC,CASSEFGGEETQYF
NA,TRBV25-1,TRBJ2-3,TRBD2,TGTGCCACCTCTAGCGGGGGAAGCACAGATACGCAGTATTTT,CATSSGGSTDTQYF
NA,TRBV10-2,TRBJ2-7,NA,TGCGCCAGCCGATTCGAAGCGGGTACCTACGAGCAGTACTTC,CASRFEAGTYEQYF
NA,TRBV30,TRBJ2-7,NA,TGTGCCTGGAGTGCCACGTCCCAAGGTGAAAGCTCCTACGAGCAGTACTTC,CAWSATSQGESSYEQYF
NA,TRBV6-5,TRBJ2-1,NA,TGTGCCAGCAGTTACGGGGGGATAAGCAATGAGCAGTTCTTC,CASSYGGISNEQFF
NA,TRBV4-3,TRBJ2-1,NA,TGCGCCAGCAGCCAAGAACCCAGGTACAATGAGCAGTTCTTC,CASSQEPRYNEQFF
NA,TRBV9,TRBJ2-2,NA,TGTGCCAGCAGCGTATCAGGCAAATCGGGCGGGGAGCTGTTTTTT,CASSVSGKSGGELFF
NA,TRBV12-5,TRBJ2-2,TRBD2,TGTGCTAGTGGAGGCCAACCGGGACTAGCGGGAGGGCCGATCGGGGAGCTGTTTTTT,CASGGQPGLAGGPIGELFF